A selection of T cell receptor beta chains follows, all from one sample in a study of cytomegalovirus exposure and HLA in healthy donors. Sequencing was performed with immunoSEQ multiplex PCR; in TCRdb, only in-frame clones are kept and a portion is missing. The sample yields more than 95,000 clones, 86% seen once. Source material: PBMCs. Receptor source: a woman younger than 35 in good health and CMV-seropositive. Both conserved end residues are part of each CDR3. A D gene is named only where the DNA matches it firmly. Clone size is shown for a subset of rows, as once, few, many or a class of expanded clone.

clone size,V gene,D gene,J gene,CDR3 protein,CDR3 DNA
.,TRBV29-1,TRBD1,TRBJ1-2,CSVEDLGQGDYGYTF,TGCAGCGTTGAAGATCTGGGACAGGGTGACTATGGCTACACCTTC
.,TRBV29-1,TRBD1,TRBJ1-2,CSVEWTGVYGYTF,TGCAGCGTTGAATGGACAGGGGTCTATGGCTACACCTTC
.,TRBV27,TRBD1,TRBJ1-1,CASSPGQASWAGTEAFF,TGTGCCAGCAGTCCGGGACAGGCCTCGTGGGCGGGCACTGAAGCTTTCTTT
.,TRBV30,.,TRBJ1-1,CAWTRLLPMNTEAFF,TGTGCCTGGACGCGGCTTTTACCCATGAACACTGAAGCTTTCTTT
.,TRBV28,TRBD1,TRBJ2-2,CASSPRDSPTGELFF,TGTGCCAGCAGTCCCCGGGACAGCCCCACCGGGGAGCTGTTTTTT
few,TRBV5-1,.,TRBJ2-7,CASSLDGYEQYF,TGCGCCAGCAGCTTGGACGGCTACGAGCAGTACTTC
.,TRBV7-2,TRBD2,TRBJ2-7,CASSVYPTSGYEQYF,TGTGCCAGCAGCGTTTACCCGACTAGCGGCTACGAGCAGTACTTC
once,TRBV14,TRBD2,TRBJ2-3,CASSQRTSGTDTQYF,TGTGCCAGCAGCCAACGGACTAGCGGCACAGATACGCAGTATTTT
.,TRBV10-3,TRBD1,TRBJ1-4,CAISARTGTNEKLFF,TGTGCCATCAGTGCCAGGACAGGGACTAATGAAAAACTGTTTTTT
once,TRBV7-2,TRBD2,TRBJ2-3,CASSLGRLADSSQYF,TGTGCCAGCAGCTTAGGCCGACTAGCTGACTCCAGTCAGTATTTT
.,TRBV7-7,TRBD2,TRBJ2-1,CASSPAVLAGGPGNEQFF,TGTGCCAGCAGCCCCGCCGTTCTAGCGGGAGGGCCCGGCAATGAGCAGTTCTTC
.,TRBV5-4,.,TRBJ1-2,CASRDQGSGGYTF,TGTGCCAGCAGGGATCAGGGTAGTGGTGGCTACACCTTC
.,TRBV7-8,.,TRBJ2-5,CASSRGQKSEETQYF,TGTGCCAGCAGCCGAGGCCAGAAATCCGAGGAGACCCAGTACTTC
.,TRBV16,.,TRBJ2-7,CASSQSYTSGEQYF,TGTGCCAGCAGCCAATCGTATACCTCAGGGGAGCAGTACTTC
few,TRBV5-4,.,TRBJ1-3,CASSQGQIGNTIYF,TGTGCCAGCAGCCAAGGACAAATTGGAAACACCATATATTTT
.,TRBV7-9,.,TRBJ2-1,CASSPGHTSGNEQFF,TGTGCCAGCAGCCCGGGACACACCTCGGGGAATGAGCAGTTCTTC
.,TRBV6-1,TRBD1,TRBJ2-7,CASRQTGAPSYEQYF,TGTGCCAGCAGACAGACAGGGGCACCCTCCTACGAGCAGTACTTC
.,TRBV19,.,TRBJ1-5,CASSREITQHF,TGTGCCAGTAGCCGGGAGATCACCCAGCATTTT
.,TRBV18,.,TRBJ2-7,CASSIQGGFYEQYF,TGTGCCAGCTCAATTCAGGGTGGATTCTACGAGCAGTACTTC
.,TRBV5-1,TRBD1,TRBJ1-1,CASSWAGQGNTEAFF,TGCGCCAGCAGCTGGGCGGGACAGGGGAACACTGAAGCTTTCTTT
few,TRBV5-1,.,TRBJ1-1,CASSIQVNTEAFF,TGCGCCAGCAGCATACAGGTGAACACTGAAGCTTTCTTT
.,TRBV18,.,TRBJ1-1,CASSPSTGFAEAFF,TGTGCCAGCTCACCGTCGACGGGGTTCGCTGAAGCTTTCTTT
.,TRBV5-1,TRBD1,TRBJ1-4,CASSSGTEREKLFF,TGCGCCAGCAGCTCCGGGACAGAGAGGGAAAAACTGTTTTTT
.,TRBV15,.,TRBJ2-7,CATSEGLTVRYEQYF,TGTGCCACCAGCGAGGGCCTAACGGTTCGCTACGAGCAGTACTTC
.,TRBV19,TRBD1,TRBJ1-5,CASSSPGQRNQPQHF,TGTGCCAGTAGTAGCCCGGGACAGCGAAATCAGCCCCAGCATTTT
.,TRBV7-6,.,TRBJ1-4,CASSRPGRGNEKLFF,TGTGCCAGCAGCCGACCGGGGAGGGGCAATGAAAAACTGTTTTTT
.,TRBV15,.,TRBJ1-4,CATSRAEGALSEKLFF,TGTGCCACCAGCAGAGCCGAAGGGGCATTAAGTGAAAAACTGTTTTTT
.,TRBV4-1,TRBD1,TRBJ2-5,CASSLSPGGSKTQYF,TGCGCCAGCAGCCTATCTCCAGGGGGCAGTAAGACCCAGTACTTC
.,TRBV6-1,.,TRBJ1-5,CASTSQGKGNQPQHF,TGTGCCAGCACCTCACAGGGTAAGGGCAATCAGCCCCAGCATTTT
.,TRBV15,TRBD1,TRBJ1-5,CATSIRDRGNQPQHF,TGTGCCACCAGCATCCGGGACAGGGGGAATCAGCCCCAGCATTTT
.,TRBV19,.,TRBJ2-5,CASSISSGGGETQYF,TGTGCCAGTAGTATAAGCTCCGGTGGGGGGGAGACCCAGTACTTC
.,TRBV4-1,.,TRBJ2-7,CASSQGIGVSYEQYF,TGCGCCAGCAGCCAAGGAATCGGGGTTTCCTACGAGCAGTACTTC
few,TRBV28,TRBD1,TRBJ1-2,CASTVTGTDYGYTF,TGTGCCAGCACTGTGACCGGGACAGACTATGGCTACACCTTC
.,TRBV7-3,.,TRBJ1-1,CASSPEDWTVDEAFF,TGTGCCAGCAGCCCAGAAGATTGGACAGTTGATGAAGCTTTCTTT
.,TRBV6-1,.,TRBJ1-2,CASSLDWSAGYTF,TGTGCCAGCAGCCTCGACTGGTCTGCTGGCTACACCTTC
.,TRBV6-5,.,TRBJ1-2,CASSYSLAENYGYTF,TGTGCCAGCAGTTATAGTTTGGCGGAGAACTATGGCTACACCTTC
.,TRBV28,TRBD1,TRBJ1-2,CATVGAGGGYTF,TGTGCCACCGTCGGGGCAGGGGGTGGCTACACCTTC
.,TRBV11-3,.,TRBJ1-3,CASSPGSGNTIYF,TGTGCCAGCAGCCCAGGGTCTGGAAACACCATATATTTT
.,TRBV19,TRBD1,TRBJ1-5,CASRTSGTALVIQPQHF,TGTGCCAGTAGAACTAGCGGGACAGCCCTAGTCATTCAGCCCCAGCATTTT
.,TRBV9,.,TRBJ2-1,CASSVVGAYNEQFF,TGTGCCAGCAGCGTAGTGGGGGCATACAATGAGCAGTTCTTC
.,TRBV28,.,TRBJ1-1,CASSFVHGQLNTEAFF,TGTGCCAGCAGTTTTGTACATGGACAGCTGAACACTGAAGCTTTCTTT
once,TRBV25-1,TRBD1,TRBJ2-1,CASSEYQGARDEQFF,TGTGCCAGCAGTGAATATCAGGGGGCGCGTGATGAGCAGTTCTTC
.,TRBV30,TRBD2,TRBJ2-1,CALEASGINYNEQFF,TGTGCCCTGGAAGCGAGCGGGATTAACTACAATGAGCAGTTCTTC
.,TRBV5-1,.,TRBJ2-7,CASSSYSYEQYF,TGCGCCAGCAGCTCCTACTCCTACGAGCAGTACTTC
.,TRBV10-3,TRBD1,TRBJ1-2,CAISAGTGTYGYTF,TGTGCCATCAGCGCCGGGACAGGGACATATGGCTACACCTTC
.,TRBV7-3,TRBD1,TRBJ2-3,CASSLTRGPPTDTQYF,TGTGCCAGCAGCTTAACCAGGGGGCCCCCCACAGATACGCAGTATTTT
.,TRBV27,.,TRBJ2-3,CASSLFGHRSTDTQYF,TGTGCCAGCAGTTTATTTGGACACCGTAGCACAGATACGCAGTATTTT
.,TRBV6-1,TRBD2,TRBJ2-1,CASSVTEREGFHEQFF,TGTGCCAGCAGTGTCACCGAGCGGGAGGGCTTTCATGAGCAGTTCTTC
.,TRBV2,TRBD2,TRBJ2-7,CASSEGTSGRVQYF,TGTGCCAGCAGCGAAGGGACTAGCGGGAGGGTGCAGTACTTC
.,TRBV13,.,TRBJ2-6,CASRRGANVLTF,TGTGCCAGCAGGCGAGGGGCCAACGTCCTGACTTTC
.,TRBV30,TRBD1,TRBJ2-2,CAWNRQGNTGELFF,TGTGCCTGGAACCGACAGGGGAACACCGGGGAGCTGTTTTTT
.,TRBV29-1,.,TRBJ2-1,CSVEDPDRPSYNEQFF,TGCAGCGTTGAGGATCCCGACAGGCCCTCCTACAATGAGCAGTTCTTC
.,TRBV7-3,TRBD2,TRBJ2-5,CASLTAGGPYQETQYF,TGTGCCAGCCTTACAGCGGGGGGGCCGTACCAAGAGACCCAGTACTTC
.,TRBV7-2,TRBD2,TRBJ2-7,CASTFGGGLYEQYF,TGTGCCAGCACCTTCGGCGGGGGGCTCTACGAGCAGTACTTC
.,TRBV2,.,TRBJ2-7,CASSEIDNSYEQYF,TGTGCCAGCAGTGAAATTGACAACTCCTACGAGCAGTACTTC
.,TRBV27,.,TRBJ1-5,CASSPTWGVNQPQHF,TGTGCCAGCAGCCCAACGTGGGGAGTGAATCAGCCCCAGCATTTT
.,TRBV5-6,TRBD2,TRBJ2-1,CASSPGLAGYNEQFF,TGTGCCAGCAGCCCAGGACTAGCGGGGTACAATGAGCAGTTCTTC
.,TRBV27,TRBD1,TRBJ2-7,CASSPGTGRGVDEQYF,TGTGCCAGCAGTCCCGGGACAGGGCGCGGGGTCGACGAGCAGTACTTC